This TCR beta chain is from a study of T cell responses to AZD1222 COVID-19 vaccine. Overall study results and limits: The sample set comprised mostly white British donors with more females, and clonal diversity was possibly underestimated.

Remarks on this clone: Antigen: not known.

Sequenced by immunoSEQ multiplex PCR; TCRdb stores in-frame clones only, minus some. The data show nearly 200,000 clones, 85% to 95% seen once. V gave up 1 base and J gave up 1 base, with 8 bases separating them. The CDR3 is 15 amino acids. Germline CDR1 and CDR2: SGHVS and FQNEAQ. This specimen was peripheral blood, taken 28 days after the second AZD1222 dose. V and J are TRBV7-8 and TRBJ1-5, with D tentatively TRBD1 (5 bases). The receptor's source is an adult who received the AZD1222 COVID-19 vaccine. CDR3 DNA: TGTGCCAGCAGCTTAGAGGCAGGGAGCAATCAGCCCCAGCATTTT. Translating gives CASSLEAGSNQPQHF.